The rows below give T cell receptor beta chains drawn from one sample of a study of OX40 agonist ivuxolimab in advanced cancers. Only in-frame clones appear in the TCRdb table, and some are missing; sequencing was by immunoSEQ multiplex PCR. In the table there are tens of thousands of clones, 80% to 85% of which are singletons. The starting material was CD4+ or CD8+ T cells sorted from blood, obtained in a trial of the OX40 agonist ivuxolimab. Receptors were obtained from an adult with an advanced solid tumor such as melanoma, head and neck, liver or kidney cancer. Both conserved end residues are part of each CDR3. Fields, in order: CDR3 DNA, CDR3 protein, V gene, J gene, clone size, D gene. A D gene is named only where the DNA matches it firmly. Size values are once, few and many counts, or a class for expanded clones, and some rows have none.

cdr3_nt: TGTGCCAGCAGCCAATGGCAATCTTTTCGACAGCGGAACACCGGGGAGCTGTTTTTT
cdr3_aa: CASSQWQSFRQRNTGELFF
v_call: TRBV4-2
j_call: TRBJ2-2
clone_size: -
d_call: -

cdr3_nt: TGTGCCAGTAGTTACAGTCCGGGGAGCGAAAACACCATATATTTT
cdr3_aa: CASSYSPGSENTIYF
v_call: TRBV19
j_call: TRBJ1-3
clone_size: once
d_call: -

cdr3_nt: TGTGCCTGGAGTCGGGGCTCTGGGAGGGACTATGGCTACACCTTC
cdr3_aa: CAWSRGSGRDYGYTF
v_call: TRBV30
j_call: TRBJ1-2
clone_size: -
d_call: -

cdr3_nt: TGTGCCAGCAGTTACCGGGGACCCAACGAGCAGTTCTTC
cdr3_aa: CASSYRGPNEQFF
v_call: TRBV6-5
j_call: TRBJ2-1
clone_size: -
d_call: -

cdr3_nt: TGCGCCAGCAGCTTGGTCTCTGGCTCTGGAAACACCATATATTTT
cdr3_aa: CASSLVSGSGNTIYF
v_call: TRBV5-1
j_call: TRBJ1-3
clone_size: -
d_call: -

cdr3_nt: TGTGCCTGGAGTAGGGAGTTCACCGGGGAGCTGTTTTTT
cdr3_aa: CAWSREFTGELFF
v_call: TRBV30
j_call: TRBJ2-2
clone_size: -
d_call: -

cdr3_nt: TGTGCCAGCAGCTTAGCGGACATCCAAGAGACCCAGTACTTC
cdr3_aa: CASSLADIQETQYF
v_call: TRBV7-6
j_call: TRBJ2-5
clone_size: -
d_call: -

cdr3_nt: TGCGCCAGCAGTGATGAGGGGCTGTACGAGCAGTACTTC
cdr3_aa: CASSDEGLYEQYF
v_call: TRBV10-1
j_call: TRBJ2-7
clone_size: few
d_call: -

cdr3_nt: TGTGCCAGCAGCTTTGGACAGGGGGGACGGCAAGAGACCCAGTACTTC
cdr3_aa: CASSFGQGGRQETQYF
v_call: TRBV5-4
j_call: TRBJ2-5
clone_size: -
d_call: TRBD1

cdr3_nt: TGTGCCAGCAGCTCCCAGAACACTGAAGCTTTCTTT
cdr3_aa: CASSSQNTEAFF
v_call: TRBV6-6
j_call: TRBJ1-1
clone_size: -
d_call: -

cdr3_nt: TGTGCCAGTAGTTGGACAGGGGGGGTGTTGCCCCAGCATTTT
cdr3_aa: CASSWTGGVLPQHF
v_call: TRBV19
j_call: TRBJ1-5
clone_size: -
d_call: TRBD1

cdr3_nt: TGTGCCAGCAGCTTATCCCCCGGACCCACCTACGAGCAGTACTTC
cdr3_aa: CASSLSPGPTYEQYF
v_call: TRBV11-2
j_call: TRBJ2-7
clone_size: -
d_call: -

cdr3_nt: TGTGCCAGCAGCCCATCCGGCGGGGTCTTCCAATTCTACAATGAGCAGTTCTTC
cdr3_aa: CASSPSGGVFQFYNEQFF
v_call: TRBV9
j_call: TRBJ2-1
clone_size: -
d_call: -

cdr3_nt: TGTGCCAGCAGCTGGGAGGGGGCCGGTTCACCCCTCCACTTT
cdr3_aa: CASSWEGAGSPLHF
v_call: TRBV5-4
j_call: TRBJ1-6
clone_size: -
d_call: TRBD1

cdr3_nt: TGTGCCAGCGCCTCCGGACAGGGAAGAGAGACCCAGTACTTC
cdr3_aa: CASASGQGRETQYF
v_call: TRBV7-3
j_call: TRBJ2-5
clone_size: -
d_call: TRBD1

cdr3_nt: TGTGCCTGGACTGGACAGGGGAATTCACCCCTCCACTTT
cdr3_aa: CAWTGQGNSPLHF
v_call: TRBV30
j_call: TRBJ1-6
clone_size: -
d_call: TRBD1

cdr3_nt: TGTGCCAGCAGCTTAAACAGCGGATCCTACGAGCAGTACTTC
cdr3_aa: CASSLNSGSYEQYF
v_call: TRBV7-3
j_call: TRBJ2-7
clone_size: -
d_call: -

cdr3_nt: TGTGCCAGCAGCTCCCTCGGGGGGTACACAGATACGCAGTATTTT
cdr3_aa: CASSSLGGYTDTQYF
v_call: TRBV7-9
j_call: TRBJ2-3
clone_size: few
d_call: TRBD2

cdr3_nt: TGCAGCGTTGTACATGTTAACACCGGGGAGCTGTTTTTT
cdr3_aa: CSVVHVNTGELFF
v_call: TRBV29-1
j_call: TRBJ2-2
clone_size: -
d_call: -

cdr3_nt: TGCGCCAGCAGCCAATCCGACAGGGGCACTGAAGCTTTCTTT
cdr3_aa: CASSQSDRGTEAFF
v_call: TRBV4-3
j_call: TRBJ1-1
clone_size: -
d_call: TRBD1